The clone carrying this TCR beta chain appeared many times. This sample stems from a study of T-cell reconstitution after alpha-beta-depleted transplantation in children. Germline lookup yields CDR1 SQVTM and CDR2 ANQGSEA. This CDR3 is built from 16 residues. V was pared by 3 bases and J by 0 bases, with 4 bases of the junction left unmatched. Unique molecular identifiers were incorporated when the TCRbeta library was constructed. Each CDR3 protein gets one entry after TCRdb re-called the PCR reads with MiXCR. The sample includes roughly 190,000 distinct CDR3 sequences, roughly 15% of them seen just once.

This rearrangement joins TRBV29-1 to TRBJ2-7, with 14 nucleotides matching TRBD2. Sequenced material: PBMCs from the stem cell graft donor, taken from the stem cell graft. This TCR came from a human donor who donated a stem cell graft to a child with acute lymphoblastic leukemia. CDR3 loop: CSVDRGTSGSSYEQYF. The CDR3 coding sequence is TGCAGCGTTGACAGAGGGACTAGCGGGAGCTCCTACGAGCAGTACTTC.